Described below is a single T cell receptor (beta chain) sequence and its context. This record comes from a study of blood T cell repertoires in COVID-19. Looking at the study overall: T cells, B-cell-depleted T cells, or PBMCs provided the cDNA or gDNA that served as material.

V was pared by 3 bases and J by 2 bases, with 5 bases of the junction left unmatched. The V gene's germline CDR1 is LGHDT and CDR2 YNNKEL (reference sequence). This CDR3 contains 15 residues. Methods used by the authors: Amplification with reference gene primers provided the estimates of nucleated cell counts. The table came from immunoSEQ multiplex PCR; TCRdb's copy has only in-frame clones and leaves some out. V, J and clone size derive from that table, while D and trimming were established from the DNA sequence. The table includes approximately 230,000 clones, roughly 83% detected once. This receptor was taken from an older man with acute or convalescent COVID-19. The chain is built from TRBV3-1 (or the pseudogene TRBV3-2) and TRBJ2-7; TRBD2 matches 9 bases. What was sequenced was peripheral blood. The CDR3 region is CASSHTAGGPYEQYF. The CDR3 nucleotides read TGTGCCAGCAGCCACACAGCGGGAGGCCCCTACGAGCAGTACTTC.